This TCR beta chain came from a study of shared clonotypes between healthy human individuals. Study-wide context: With ages of 18 to 49, the donors were two women and three men. Researchers assigned three CD4 naive, three CD4 memory, two CD8 naive and one CD8 memory plate to each donor. Study-level results: Shared clonotypes across all four donors exceeded non-shared ones in generation probability. Rarefaction demonstrated incomplete sorted-subset sequencing despite large depth.

Generated by immunoSEQ multiplex PCR, the TCRdb table keeps only in-frame clones and is missing some. The data show 2 million to 3 million clones, with roughly 93% seen just once and roughly 0.39% held by the top ten. In the case of this clone: Its target is not known.

Germline V gene data show CDR1 as MNHEY and CDR2 as SVGAGI. Trimming took off 7 bases at V and 0 bases at J, with 13 bases between the two ends. This CDR3 is built from 15 residues. This clonotype originated in a man aged 18 to 29 in good health. Some clones in this sample may be carry-over from other donors' samples. The specimen was naive CD4+ T cells from PBMCs. Subset described: CD45RA+ positively selected. The rearrangement joins TRBV6-5 to TRBJ2-1; D is ambiguous. CDR3 DNA: TGTGCCAGCACCCCGCTTTTCAGCTCCTACAATGAGCAGTTCTTC. It codes for CASTPLFSSYNEQFF.